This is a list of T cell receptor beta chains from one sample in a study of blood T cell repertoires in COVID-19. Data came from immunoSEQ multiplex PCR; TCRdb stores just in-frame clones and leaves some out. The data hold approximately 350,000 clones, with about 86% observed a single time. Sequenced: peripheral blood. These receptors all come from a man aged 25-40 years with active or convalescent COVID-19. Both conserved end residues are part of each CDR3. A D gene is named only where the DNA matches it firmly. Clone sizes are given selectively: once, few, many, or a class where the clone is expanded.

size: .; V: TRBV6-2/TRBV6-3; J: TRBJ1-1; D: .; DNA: TGTGCCAGCAGCATGCCTGGGACACCTATTGAAGCTTTCTTT; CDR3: CASSMPGTPIEAFF
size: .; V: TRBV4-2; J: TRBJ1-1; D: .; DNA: TGTGCCAGCAGCCAAGAGAAAGCGGCAAGGACTGAAGCTTTCTTT; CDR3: CASSQEKAARTEAFF
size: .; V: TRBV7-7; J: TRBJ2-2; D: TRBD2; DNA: TGTGCCAGCAGCTCCGGGGGGGGGAACACCGGGGAGCTGTTTTTT; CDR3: CASSSGGGNTGELFF
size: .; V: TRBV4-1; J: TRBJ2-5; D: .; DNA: TGCGCCAGCAGCGCTCGCGACGGCGGGATTGAGACCCAGTACTTC; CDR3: CASSARDGGIETQYF
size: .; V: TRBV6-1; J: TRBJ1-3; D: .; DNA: TGTGCCAGCAGTGAACTACAGACCGGAAACACCATATATTTT; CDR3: CASSELQTGNTIYF
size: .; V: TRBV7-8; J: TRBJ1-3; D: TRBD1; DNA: TGTGCCAGCAGCCCCGAGGGGGCACGAGGAAACACCATATATTTT; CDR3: CASSPEGARGNTIYF
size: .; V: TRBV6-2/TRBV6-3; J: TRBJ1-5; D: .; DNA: TGTGCCAGCAGCTCAGACAGTCAGAGCCCCCAGCATTTT; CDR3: CASSSDSQSPQHF
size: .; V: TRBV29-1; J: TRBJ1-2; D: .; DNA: TGCAGCGTTGAAGATCCCTCCTATGGCTACACCTTC; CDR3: CSVEDPSYGYTF
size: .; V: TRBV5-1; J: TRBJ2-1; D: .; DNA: TGCGCCAGCAGCCGGGATAGCTCCTACAATGAGCAGTTCTTC; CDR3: CASSRDSSYNEQFF
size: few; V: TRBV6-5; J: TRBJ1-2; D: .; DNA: TGTGCCAGCAGTTCCGGGTATGGCTACACCTTC; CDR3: CASSSGYGYTF
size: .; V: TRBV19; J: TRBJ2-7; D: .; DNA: TGTGCCAGTACCTCACGCACAGGCGAGCAGTACTTC; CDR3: CASTSRTGEQYF
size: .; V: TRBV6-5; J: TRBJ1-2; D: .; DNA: TGTGCCAGCAGTTATAATCGAGGCCAGCCACACTATGGCTACACCTTC; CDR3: CASSYNRGQPHYGYTF
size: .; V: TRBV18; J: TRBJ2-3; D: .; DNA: TGTGCCAGCTCACGGGCCGGTGGAGATACGCAGTATTTT; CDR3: CASSRAGGDTQYF
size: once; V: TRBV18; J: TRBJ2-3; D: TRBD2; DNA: TGTGCCAGCTCCTCCTCGACCGGGACTACCACAGATACGCAGTATTTT; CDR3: CASSSSTGTTTDTQYF
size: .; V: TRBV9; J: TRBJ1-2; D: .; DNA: TGTGCCAGCAGCGTAGATCCGCTAAATTATGGCTACACCTTC; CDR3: CASSVDPLNYGYTF
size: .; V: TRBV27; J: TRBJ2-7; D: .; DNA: TGTGCCAGCAGCGTACAGGCGTTCTCCTACGAGCAGTACTTC; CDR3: CASSVQAFSYEQYF
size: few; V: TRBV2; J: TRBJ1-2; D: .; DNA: TGTGCCAGCAGTGGGCCTGACAGGTATCAAAATGGCTACACCTTC; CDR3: CASSGPDRYQNGYTF
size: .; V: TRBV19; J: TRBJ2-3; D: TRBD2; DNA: TGTGCCAGTAGTATTACTAGCGGGGGGGTCACAGATACGCAGTATTTT; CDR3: CASSITSGGVTDTQYF